This paragraph covers one TCR beta chain sequence. Its matching antigen is unknown. These data come from a study of human T cells and chemical hapten exposure. Study information: Among samples, TCR yields varied mainly because of small differences in pooled library volume. Study conclusions and caveats: With DPC sensitization, TCRs exceeding 1 in 1000 frequency showed no change.

Before extraction, the whole blood was not fractionated, and total RNA was taken from it. During construction of the library, unique molecular identifiers were attached to individual cDNA molecules for quantitative, reproducible TCR counting. Under the authors' procedure: Samples contained a median of roughly 96,000 TCRs, with a range of roughly 23,224 to 700,000. TCRdb re-called the 5' RACE reads with MiXCR, one entry per CDR3 protein. TCRdb, not the original authors, processed these V and J calls. This table has about 120,000 distinct CDR3 sequences, around 20% appearing once. This receptor was identified in a human donor in good health.

The DNA of the CDR3 is TGTGCCAGCAGCTACCGCTATACTGAAGAGCAGTACTTC. This codes for CASSYRYTEEQYF. The genes are TRBV11-2 and TRBJ2-7; D not resolved. The CDR3 runs 13 residues. Germline V gives CDR1 SGHAT, CDR2 FQNNGV. Trimming stripped 4 bases from V and 7 bases from J, with 14 bases between.